The 3 T cell receptor beta chains below all came from one sample that was sequenced in a study of metastatic and nonmetastatic thyroid tumors. TCRdb called clones again from the PCR reads with MiXCR. The sample shows approximately 24,000 clones, less than 25% of them seen only once. No treatment had been given to any patient before thyroid surgery. Sequences were obtained from blood. The receptors were gathered from a male donor with papillary thyroid cancer or a benign thyroid nodule (not recorded which). Some clones in this sample may be carry-over from other donors' samples.

Of note for this clone: Its ends do not fully match the called genes, so a read error is possible. V gene TRBV5-1 combines with J gene TRBJ1-1; 7 nucleotides agree with TRBD1. The CDR3 extends over 14 amino acids. Germline CDR1 reads SGHRS; CDR2 reads YFSETQ. CDR3 sequence: CVSSRGAQNTEAFF. The CDR3 coding sequence is TGCGTCAGCAGCAGGGGGGCCCAGAACACTGAAGCTTTCTTT. The entire variable domain, with the rest obtained from reference TRBV5-1 and TRBJ1-1, is as follows: KAGVTQTPRYLIKTRGQQVTLSCSPISGHRSVSWYQQTPGQGLQFLFEYFSETQRNKGNFPGRFSGRQFSNSRSEMNVSTLELGDSALYLCVSSRGAQNTEAFFGQGTRLTVV.

This clone was seen ten or more times. The CDR3 here is CASSDGGQGATEAFF. Written as DNA, the CDR3 is TGTGCCAGCAGTGATGGGGGACAGGGGGCCACTGAAGCTTTCTTT. The genes are TRBV6-1 and TRBJ1-1; 12 nucleotides line up with TRBD1. CDR1 is MNHNS and CDR2 is SASEGT in the germline V gene. This CDR3 spans 15 amino acids. V gave up 3 bases and J gave up 4 bases; unmatched junction bases: 3.

This clone occurred a few times. V usage is TRBV28 and J usage is TRBJ1-2, with unresolved D. V was clipped by 4 bases and J by 2 bases, with 11 bases between them. The germline V gene encodes CDR1 MDHEN and CDR2 SYDVKM. This CDR3 comprises 14 residues. The CDR3 DNA sequence: TGTGCCAGCAGTTGGATTGGGATAAACTATGGCTACACCTTC. Amino acid sequence: CASSWIGINYGYTF.